This record covers a single TCR beta chain. Here immunoSEQ multiplex PCR was the method, and the copy in TCRdb shows in-frame clones only, minus some. The sample holds 300,000 to 400,000 clones; 87% are singletons and the top ten take 6% to 7%. This CDR3 is 13 amino acids long. The germline V and J ends were trimmed by 4 bases and 2 bases, with 8 bases remaining between them. CDR1 SNHLY and CDR2 FYNNEI come from the germline V gene. The source of the sample is a study of blood T cell repertoires in COVID-19. Study-wide background: Sources were T cells, B-cell-depleted T cells, or PBMCs; the material itself was cDNA or gDNA.

The clonotype comes from a woman in her 50s with COVID-19, enrolled during active disease. Sequencing was carried out using peripheral blood. The gene calls are TRBV2 and TRBJ1-2; no clear D. The chain's CDR3 is CASSVSGNYGYTF. The CDR3 coding sequence is TGTGCCAGCAGTGTATCCGGGAACTATGGCTACACCTTC. Full variable domain (outside the CDR3, taken from reference TRBV2 and TRBJ1-2): EPEVTQTPSHQVTQMGQEVILRCVPISNHLYFYWYRQILGQKVEFLVSFYNNEISEKSEIFDDQFSVERPDGSNFTLKIRSTKLEDSAMYFCASSVSGNYGYTFGSGTRLTVV.